This T cell receptor beta chain derives from a study of CD8 T cells in Susac syndrome. With random hexamers, reverse transcription was performed on about 0.5 to 1 ug of RNA. With immunoSEQ multiplex PCR, TCR beta CDR3 was amplified across 54 Vbeta and 13 Jbeta. TCRdb recomputed calls from the immunoSEQ multiplex PCR reads with MiXCR, one row per CDR3 protein. The table lists 200,000 to 250,000 distinct CDR3 sequences, approximately 95% of them singletons. Stable or active relapsing-remitting multiple sclerosis, untreated and meeting revised McDonald criteria, defined the controls. Negative isolation yielded CD4+ and CD8+ T cells, and FACS enriched TEMRA cells. In the case of this clonotype: Its specificity is not known.

Trimming removed 0 bases from V and 2 bases from J, with 12 bases in between. The CDR3 extends over 15 amino acids. The V gene's germline CDR1 is DFQATT and CDR2 SNEGSKA (reference sequence). Study outcomes and limitations: Regarding the TCR sequencing and HLA analysis, the study admitted that a relatively small number of individuals were involved.

The clonotype comes from a human donor with multiple sclerosis. J is TRBJ2-3 and V is TRBV20-1, with D hard to call. The sequenced sample consisted of CD4+ T cells from PBMCs. The CDR3 DNA reads TGCAGTGCTAGAGATCACCAGATGGCCACAGATACGCAGTATTTT. It specifies CSARDHQMATDTQYF.